This T cell receptor (beta chain) was recorded in a study of sequential checkpoint blockade in melanoma. The overall study: Randomization was 1:1 between first-line nivolumab→ipilimumab and ipilimumab→nivolumab. Maintenance nivolumab came after either treatment sequence.

Treatment in this sample: randomized to nivolumab then ipilimumab (arm A) or the reverse (arm B). From thawed PBMCs, live CD3+CD8+ cells negative for CD19 and CD56 were sorted. Measured with immunoSEQ multiplex PCR; TCRdb has only the in-frame clones, and not every one. Among roughly 8,400 clones, about 88% were seen once, and the ten largest hold about 15%. Germline CDR1 is SGHAT and CDR2 is FQNNGV. This CDR3 is 14 amino acids long. V gave up 5 bases and J gave up 7 bases, with 18 bases separating them. Sample: CD8+ T cells sorted from blood (inferred from file names), taken from a patient given nivolumab and ipilimumab in sequence. The rearrangement links TRBV11-2 to TRBJ2-7; TRBD2 is a possible D gene (6 bases). The sequence came from a human donor with melanoma. The DNA for the CDR3 is TGTGCCAGCAGCGCGGGATTTTCCTTGGGGGAGCAGTACTTC. This codes for CASSAGFSLGEQYF. Full variable domain (rest looked up from reference TRBV11-2 and TRBJ2-7): EAGVAQSPRYKIIEKRQSVAFWCNPISGHATLYWYQQILGQGPKLLIQFQNNGVVDDSQLPKDRFSAERLKGVDSTLKIQPAKLEDSAVYLCASSAGFSLGEQYFGPGTRLTVT.